This record concerns one T cell receptor (beta chain) sequence. It has no known antigen specificity. Base quality data are lacking; no much larger clone is found one base away. Using the deep immunoSEQ assay, TCR CDR3 regions were amplified from genomic DNA by multiplex PCR. Genomic DNA extracted from each cell subset was distributed evenly over all wells of several immunoSEQ 96-well plates, and each plate served as one replicate. For sorted subsets, about 200 ng genomic DNA, equal to tens of thousands of T cell genomes, was loaded into each replicate PCR. Purified libraries were measured with a Qubit 3.0 fluorometer, size-checked on a Bioanalyzer 2100, and measured again with the KAPA Library Quantification kit. A separate single-read 150-cycle Illumina NextSeq 550 flow cell was used to sequence each immunoSEQ 96-well plate. The study's own analysis went as follows. Because the immunoSEQ output included only junctional sequences and no quality scores, the filtering could not be the same as the filtering used for full-length reads. Sequences were annotated with PyIR, a Python wrapper for IgBLAST v1.9, using IMGT germline references to assign V/J genes and CDR3. Reads were filtered out if the reads had weak V/J assignments (E-value above 1e-6), no CDR3, stop codons, out-of-frame junctions, or ambiguous translated residues. V3J clonotypes were defined as sequences sharing the same inferred V gene, J gene, and CDR3 amino acid sequence. Percentage overlap between repertoires was computed as shared unique clonotypes divided by the size of the smaller repertoire. Repertoire richness was assessed with RTK rarefaction, the Chao1 estimator, and Recon v2.1 estimates of unobserved clonotypes. Generation probabilities were computed with OLGA for all TCRbeta clonotypes obtained by the gDNA method from four donors. Imported from immuneACCESS, the table was reduced by TCRdb to in-frame sequences with V and J called. These copies leave out some clones; in studies compared against another copy, an unresolved V gene accounts for under half, and the cause of the remainder is not known. V, J and clone size derive from that table, while D and trimming were established from the DNA sequence. The sample table lists 1.5 million to 2.5 million clones, roughly 94% of them with a count of one. Jointly, the top ten make up approximately 1% of the sample.

CD8 naive samples were obtained by positive selection for CCR7 among CD45RO-negative cells, yielding a CD45RA+CCR7+ population from which TemRA cells were excluded. Healthy HIV-negative adults with no recently reported acute infections or vaccinations were included as donors. Every donor was a Caucasian adult residing in Nashville, Tennessee, USA. Blood was obtained by leukapheresis, after which PBMCs were separated by Ficoll-Histopaque density gradient centrifugation and cryopreserved in liquid nitrogen vapor phase. Analytical flow cytometry was used to check the purity and quantity of every magnetically sorted T cell population. Each sorted fraction had its genomic DNA isolated and then quantified by UV absorbance on a Nanodrop 2000c. This sample is drawn from a study of shared clonotypes between healthy human individuals (dated by TCRdb to 2019 to 2021). About the study as a whole: A few men and a couple of women, aged 18 to 49 years, made up the cohort. Per donor, three plates each were used for CD4 naive and CD4 memory, two for CD8 naive, and one for CD8 memory. To estimate repertoire size and how much clonotypes are shared between individuals, the study performed deep sequencing of blood TCR repertoires from about five healthy adults. Different laboratories and diverse techniques were used to prepare libraries and sequence TCR repertoires, to increase sequencing depth and limit assay-specific biases. Between about 0.85 and 8.9 billion PBMCs per donor were obtained by leukapheresis. The paper's findings and limits, for the study overall: When several donors were compared, the shared fraction of clonotypes was about 5.4% for naive CD4, over 3% for naive CD8, about 2.5% for memory CD4, and about 0.36% for memory CD8. Higher generation probabilities were observed for clonotypes shared by all four sorted-subset donors than for non-shared clonotypes. Only blood was sampled, and tissue TCR repertoires likely differ from those in blood. Because the study included a small number of donors, the genetic and exposure-history diversity represented was limited. Estimated clonotype richness was generally larger for naive than for memory subsets. Even with the large sequencing depth, rarefaction of the sorted-subset datasets indicated that sequencing was incomplete. Pairwise subsampling indicated that sequencing depth was expected to affect the degree of clonotype sharing among donors.

Trimmed from V: 9 bases; trimmed from J: 9 bases; junction bases lacking a gene match: 3. Looking up the germline V gene yields CDR1 MDHEN and CDR2 SYDVKM. From its cysteine to its phenylalanine, the CDR3 spans 12 amino acids. Only the CDR3 portion is preserved as DNA: 36 bases, with reading frame beginning at the first base. Sample: naive CD8+ T cells sorted from blood. In light of the paper, this sample's cell subset or site label describes: CD45RA+CCR7+. Here the chain combines TRBV28 and TRBJ2-1; TRBD2 agrees with 12 junctional bases. The TCR comes from a young man in good health. The CDR3 loop reads CARLAGGVEQFF. The DNA is as follows: TGTGCCAGGCTAGCGGGGGGGGTTGAGCAGTTCTTC. Supplemented by the reference TRBV28 and TRBJ2-1 proteins around the CDR3, the complete variable domain is DVKVTQSSRYLVKRTGEKVFLECVQDMDHENMFWYRQDPGLGLRLIYFSYDVKMKEKGDIPEGYSVSREKKERFSLILESASTNQTSMYLCARLAGGVEQFFGPGTRLTVL.